This TCR beta chain was retrieved from a study of monozygotic twins with inflammatory bowel disease. CDR1 and CDR2 (germline): SGHNT, YYREEE (reference sequence). This CDR3 comprises 15 residues. Each sample had eight separate cDNA synthesis reactions. TCRdb re-called the 5' RACE reads, yielding one record per CDR3 amino acid sequence without DNA. The sample has over 150,000 distinct CDR3 sequences. The receptor was isolated from a human donor with ulcerative colitis or Crohn's disease, or a healthy co-twin of an affected twin (not recorded which). The chain recombines TRBV5-4 with TRBJ1-1. The sequenced material came from blood. The CDR3 protein is CASSLKLQKNTEAFF.